Below, 9 T cell receptor beta chains from the same sample are listed, as sequenced in a study of type 1 and type 2 diabetes patients. PCR was run on genomic DNA. Amplification of the beta chain CDR3 used 30 forward and 13 reverse multiplex primers. MiXCR, applied by TCRdb to the multiplex PCR reads, yields one record per CDR3 protein. This sample has 250,000 or so distinct CDR3 sequences, with around 50% found just once. Sequencing was done on a sample of peripheral blood mononuclear cells (PBMCs). These receptors were obtained from a man between 18 and 29 years old with type 2 diabetes.

The V call is TRBV28, the J call TRBJ2-3, with 10 positions matching TRBD2. Trimming took 1 base from V and 8 from J; bases not matched to a gene: 6. The CDR3 length is 15 residues. Germline V CDR1 and CDR2: MDHEN, SYDVKM. CDR3 in DNA: TGTGCCAGCAGTTTATTCACAGCGGGGGGGGGTACGCAGTATTTT. Protein: CASSLFTAGGGTQYF.

The chain couples TRBV20-1 to TRBJ1-2; TRBD1 is a possible D gene (5 bases). Trimming removed 1 base from V and 4 bases from J, with 19 bases in between. The CDR3 is made up of 16 amino acids. Germline assignment: CDR1 DFQATT and CDR2 SNEGSKA (reference sequence). The CDR3 nucleotides read TGCAGTGCTAGAGGCCCACATAGAGGGGTAGTCTATGGCTACACCTTC. Amino acid sequence: CSARGPHRGVVYGYTF.

The chain has TRBV7-3 and TRBJ2-6, with D hard to call. Germline CDR1 and CDR2: SGHTA and FQGTGA. The CDR3 sequence is 16 residues long. Trimming pared 3 bases from V and 0 bases from J, leaving 9 bases between. The CDR3 is CASSFDHLSGANVLTF. In DNA, the CDR3 is TGTGCCAGCAGCTTTGATCACCTCTCTGGGGCCAACGTCCTGACTTTC.

The CDR3 DNA follows: TGCGCCAGCAGCCAAGGGTCTAGCGAGGTCTACGAGCAGTACTTC. Translating gives CASSQGSSEVYEQYF. The chain combines TRBV4-3 with TRBJ2-7; perhaps TRBD2 as D (6 bases). V lost 1 base, J lost 3 bases, and 13 bases lay in between. The CDR3 covers 15 residues. In germline, CDR1 is LGHNA, CDR2 YSLEER.

The chain couples TRBV19 to TRBJ1-2; D ambiguous. With 3 bases removed from V and 5 bases from J, the gap between germline ends came to 16 bases. The CDR3 is 15 residues long. The germline V gene encodes CDR1 LNHDA and CDR2 SQIVND (reference sequence). CDR3 sequence: CASSIGNSRYYGYTF. The DNA of the CDR3 is TGTGCCAGTAGTATCGGGAACAGTCGTTATTATGGCTACACCTTC.

This clonotype was observed a handful of times. The genes are TRBV4-3 and TRBJ2-7; 8 bases line up with TRBD1. The CDR3 consists of 15 residues. Germline CDR1 is LGHNA and CDR2 is YSLEER. Unmatched junction bases numbered 3, after V lost 0 bases and J lost 2 bases. Here the CDR3 DNA reads TGCGCCAGCAGCCAAGATAGGGACAGGACCTACGAGCAGTACTTC. Protein sequence: CASSQDRDRTYEQYF.

This clonotype showed up just a few times. J is TRBJ2-2 and V is TRBV4-1; D is unclear. Germline V gives CDR1 MGHRA, CDR2 YSYEKL. V was clipped by 0 bases and J by 6 bases, with 14 bases between them. The CDR3 has 16 residues. The CDR3 nucleotides read TGCGCCAGCAGCCAAGATTCGGTCGGGTGGGCCGGGGAGCTGTTTTTT. Encoded protein: CASSQDSVGWAGELFF.

As concerns this clonotype: With a much larger clone just one base away, this may be a read error. The chain has TRBV2 and TRBJ2-7; D gene unclear. Germline values: CDR1 SNHLY, CDR2 FYNNEI. The CDR3 length is 10 residues. This CDR3 is CASRSYGQYF. The DNA of the CDR3 is TGTGCCAGCAGAAGCTACGGGCAGTACTTC.

This chain links TRBV7-3 with TRBJ2-6; 7 bases fit TRBD1. This CDR3 is built from 21 residues. Trimming removed 3 bases from V and 1 base from J; junction bases left unmatched: 18. Germline lookup yields CDR1 SGHTA and CDR2 FQGTGA. Here the CDR3 reads CASSFRTSPGQTFSGANVLTF. In DNA, the CDR3 is TGTGCCAGCAGCTTCAGGACGTCTCCGGGACAGACCTTTTCTGGGGCCAACGTCCTGACTTTC.